Listed below are T cell receptor beta chains from one sample, sequenced in a study of T cell responses to AZD1222 COVID-19 vaccine. Measured with immunoSEQ multiplex PCR; TCRdb has only the in-frame clones, and not every one. The sample has 70,000 to 90,000 clones; approximately 83% are singletons. Sequencing used peripheral blood, obtained 28 days after the second AZD1222 dose. These receptors originate from an adult who received the AZD1222 COVID-19 vaccine. CDR3s include the opening cysteine and the closing phenylalanine or tryptophan. D genes are given only for firm matches. A clone size is listed for some rows: how often the clone was seen (once, few, many), or a class if it is expanded.

d_call,j_call,v_call,clone_size,cdr3_nt,cdr3_aa
TRBD2,TRBJ2-1,TRBV4-3,NA,TGCGCCAGCAGCCAGGGACTAGCGGGAGTAGTCTACAATGAGCAGTTCTTC,CASSQGLAGVVYNEQFF
NA,TRBJ1-4,TRBV30,NA,TGTGCCTGGGGTCGGGACTTGGATGAAAAACTGTTTTTT,CAWGRDLDEKLFF
NA,TRBJ2-4,TRBV6-6,NA,TGTGCCAGCAGCGAGACAGGAACCAAAAACATTCAGTACTTC,CASSETGTKNIQYF
NA,TRBJ1-3,TRBV3-1/TRBV3-2,NA,TGTGCCTGCTCACACGATATGGGGAACACCATATATTTT,CACSHDMGNTIYF
TRBD1,TRBJ2-3,TRBV19,NA,TGTGCCAGTAGTATGGGGGACAGACACACAGATACGCAGTATTTT,CASSMGDRHTDTQYF
TRBD1,TRBJ2-7,TRBV29-1,once,TGCAGCGTCACCGGACCGGGACAGGGCACCGAGCAGTACTTC,CSVTGPGQGTEQYF
TRBD1,TRBJ2-4,TRBV28,few,TGTGCCAGCAGTTTAACAGGGGGTCAAAACATTCAGTACTTC,CASSLTGGQNIQYF
NA,TRBJ1-2,TRBV28,NA,TGTGCCAGCAGTTTAAGGGGCCGCGGACTTATGGGCGGCTACACCTTC,CASSLRGRGLMGGYTF
NA,TRBJ2-7,TRBV24-1,NA,TGTGCCACCAGTGACCACAGCTCCTACGAGCAGTACTTC,CATSDHSSYEQYF
TRBD1,TRBJ2-7,TRBV5-1,few,TGCGCCAGCAGCTTGGGACAGGGGAGCGAGCAGTACTTC,CASSLGQGSEQYF
NA,TRBJ1-2,TRBV11-3,NA,TGTGCCAGCAGCCCCGTATGGGGGAGTGACTATGGCTACACCTTC,CASSPVWGSDYGYTF
NA,TRBJ1-3,TRBV9,NA,TGTGCCAGCAGCGTTGGGGAAGTGAGTGGAAACACCATATATTTT,CASSVGEVSGNTIYF
NA,TRBJ2-7,TRBV28,NA,TGTGCCAGCAGTTCCCGCCGATACGAGCAGTACTTC,CASSSRRYEQYF
NA,TRBJ1-6,TRBV5-1,NA,TGCGCCAGCAGCTTGGACGTTAATTCACCCCTCCACTTT,CASSLDVNSPLHF
NA,TRBJ1-2,TRBV3-1/TRBV3-2,NA,TGTGCCAGCAAGTCACAGGGAGCTAACTATGGCTACACCTTC,CASKSQGANYGYTF
TRBD2,TRBJ2-7,TRBV18,once,TGTGCCAGCTCACCACCCGGGACTAGGAACGAGCAGTACTTC,CASSPPGTRNEQYF
NA,TRBJ1-2,TRBV11-2,NA,TGTGCCAGCAGCTCCACAGGGCGCTATGGCTACACCTTC,CASSSTGRYGYTF
NA,TRBJ2-3,TRBV30,NA,TGTGCCTGGAGATATATAGATACGCAGTATTTT,CAWRYIDTQYF
TRBD1,TRBJ2-2,TRBV7-9,NA,TGTGCCAGCAGCTTGACAGGGGCCCGGAACACCGGGGAGCTGTTTTTT,CASSLTGARNTGELFF
NA,TRBJ2-1,TRBV21-1,NA,TGTGCCAGCAGCAAAGGGACAGGGGACCTAGCGTACCACGACAATGAGCAGTTCTTC,CASSKGTGDLAYHDNEQFF
NA,TRBJ1-4,TRBV6-2/TRBV6-3,NA,TGTGCCAGCAGTTCCCCGGACGCCGTCGGTCGAAAACTGTTTTTT,CASSSPDAVGRKLFF
NA,TRBJ2-1,TRBV10-3,NA,TGTGCCATCAGTGATGGTGCAAGTGAGCAGTTCTTC,CAISDGASEQFF
TRBD2,TRBJ2-5,TRBV7-2,NA,TGTGCCAGCAATAGCGGGAGTCGAGAGACCCAGTACTTC,CASNSGSRETQYF
TRBD2,TRBJ2-7,TRBV6-2/TRBV6-3,NA,TGTGCCAGCAGTTACCCTAGCGGGATTACGAAGCAGTACTTC,CASSYPSGITKQYF
NA,TRBJ1-1,TRBV5-5,few,TGTGCCAGCAGCCCGGACTACGGGGCTTTCTTT,CASSPDYGAFF
NA,TRBJ1-1,TRBV2,NA,TGTGCCAGCAGTGTATCAGGGACCACTGAAGCTTTCTTT,CASSVSGTTEAFF
TRBD2,TRBJ2-3,TRBV19,NA,TGTGCCAGTAGTTCGGTAGCGGGGGCCGAGGATACGCAGTATTTT,CASSSVAGAEDTQYF
NA,TRBJ2-3,TRBV29-1,NA,TGCAGCGTCGCCGCCGGGACGGACAGCACAGATACGCAGTATTTT,CSVAAGTDSTDTQYF
NA,TRBJ2-3,TRBV9,NA,TGTGCCAGCAGATCCTCCGCCACAGATACGCAGTATTTT,CASRSSATDTQYF
TRBD1,TRBJ1-2,TRBV5-4,NA,TGTGCCAGCAGCTTGGGACAGGGGACCGCAAATGGCTACACCTTC,CASSLGQGTANGYTF
NA,TRBJ2-1,TRBV7-8,few,TGTGCCAGCAGCTTCCTGACGAGCACCTACAATGAGCAGTTCTTC,CASSFLTSTYNEQFF
TRBD1,TRBJ1-6,TRBV3-1/TRBV3-2,NA,TGTGCCAGCACGGGACAGTGGAATTCACCCCTCCACTTT,CASTGQWNSPLHF
TRBD1,TRBJ1-2,TRBV5-6,NA,TGTGCCAGCACCCCGGGACAGGGCCTGGGAGGCTACACCTTC,CASTPGQGLGGYTF